Listed below are T cell receptor beta chains from one sample, sequenced in a study of T cells in tuberculosis. Using immunoSEQ multiplex PCR, the repertoire was profiled, and TCRdb retains in-frame clones only, with some absent. The data contain more than 20,000 clones, roughly 88% of them seen just once; the ten biggest clones take up approximately 15%. This sample comprised PBMCs, obtained at tuberculosis diagnosis. These receptors came from an adult with tuberculosis. The CDR3 runs from the conserved cysteine through the conserved F or W. The D gene is left open where the match is weak. The size entry is marked missing in some rows and otherwise reads once, few, many or a size class.

V gene: TRBV27; J gene: TRBJ1-5; D gene: TRBD1; clone size: NA; CDR3 DNA: TGTGCCAGCAGCGCCGTGGACAGGGGTGATCAGCCCCAGCATTTT; CDR3 protein: CASSAVDRGDQPQHF
V gene: TRBV7-8; J gene: TRBJ2-7; D gene: TRBD2; clone size: NA; CDR3 DNA: TGTGCCAGCAGCTACGCCCTAGCGGGAGGCCTCTCCTACGAGCAGTACTTC; CDR3 protein: CASSYALAGGLSYEQYF
V gene: TRBV7-6; J gene: TRBJ2-5; D gene: TRBD1; clone size: NA; CDR3 DNA: TGTGCCAGCAGCGGAGGGACAGGGGCTGAGCAGTACTTC; CDR3 protein: CASSGGTGAEQYF
V gene: TRBV20-1; J gene: TRBJ1-1; D gene: NA; clone size: NA; CDR3 DNA: TGCAGTGCCCCCTCGGGGAAGGCTTTCTTT; CDR3 protein: CSAPSGKAFF
V gene: TRBV10-1; J gene: TRBJ1-4; D gene: TRBD1; clone size: NA; CDR3 DNA: TGCGCCAGCAGTTCACAGGGGGCTGATGAAAAACTGTTTTTT; CDR3 protein: CASSSQGADEKLFF
V gene: TRBV15; J gene: TRBJ1-2; D gene: NA; clone size: NA; CDR3 DNA: TGTGCCACCAGCAGAGAGGCGGGGGGGGTATATGGCTACACCTTC; CDR3 protein: CATSREAGGVYGYTF
V gene: TRBV11-2; J gene: TRBJ2-7; D gene: TRBD1; clone size: once; CDR3 DNA: TGTGCCAGCAGCTTCTACAGGGGGCCAGAGTACGAGCAGTACTTC; CDR3 protein: CASSFYRGPEYEQYF
V gene: TRBV6-5; J gene: TRBJ1-1; D gene: NA; clone size: NA; CDR3 DNA: TGTGCCAGCAAGATACAGGGTACAGCTTTCTTT; CDR3 protein: CASKIQGTAFF
V gene: TRBV5-4; J gene: TRBJ2-7; D gene: NA; clone size: NA; CDR3 DNA: TGTGCCAGCAGCTTGAGGGCCGGGGGCGAGCAGTACTTC; CDR3 protein: CASSLRAGGEQYF
V gene: TRBV2; J gene: TRBJ1-5; D gene: TRBD1; clone size: once; CDR3 DNA: TGTGCCAGCAGAGGAACTCGATCTCGGGGGGGACAGGGTAGCAATCAGCCCCAGCATTTT; CDR3 protein: CASRGTRSRGGQGSNQPQHF
V gene: TRBV7-6; J gene: TRBJ1-4; D gene: NA; clone size: NA; CDR3 DNA: TGTGCCAGCAGCTTAGATTGGAGTGGGTTCGGGGAAAAACTGTTTTTT; CDR3 protein: CASSLDWSGFGEKLFF
V gene: TRBV19; J gene: TRBJ2-7; D gene: TRBD2; clone size: NA; CDR3 DNA: TGTGCCAGTAGCCCTGGACTAGCGAAGTCCTACGAGCAGTACTTC; CDR3 protein: CASSPGLAKSYEQYF
V gene: TRBV5-1; J gene: TRBJ1-1; D gene: NA; clone size: NA; CDR3 DNA: TGCGCCAGCAGCTTCGGACTCCTGCGCACTGAAGCTTTCTTT; CDR3 protein: CASSFGLLRTEAFF
V gene: TRBV15; J gene: TRBJ1-1; D gene: TRBD1; clone size: NA; CDR3 DNA: TGTGCCACCAGCAGAAAGACAGGGGCGGGCGAAGCTTTCTTT; CDR3 protein: CATSRKTGAGEAFF
V gene: TRBV7-9; J gene: TRBJ2-7; D gene: NA; clone size: NA; CDR3 DNA: TGTGCCAGCAGCCTTACTTTCAGGGGCCCCGAGCAGTACTTC; CDR3 protein: CASSLTFRGPEQYF
V gene: TRBV27; J gene: TRBJ1-2; D gene: NA; clone size: NA; CDR3 DNA: TGTGCCAGCAGTTTATCAGGGGGTTGGGGCTACACCTTC; CDR3 protein: CASSLSGGWGYTF
V gene: TRBV18; J gene: TRBJ1-5; D gene: NA; clone size: NA; CDR3 DNA: TGTGCCAGCTCCCAGAATGACCGCGGAGGATATCAGCCCCAGCATTTT; CDR3 protein: CASSQNDRGGYQPQHF
V gene: TRBV7-9; J gene: TRBJ2-7; D gene: TRBD1; clone size: NA; CDR3 DNA: TGTGCCAGCAGCTCAGGACAGGGGCAGTCCGACGAGCAGTACTTC; CDR3 protein: CASSSGQGQSDEQYF
V gene: TRBV28; J gene: TRBJ1-5; D gene: TRBD1; clone size: NA; CDR3 DNA: TGTGCCAGCAATAAACCGACAGGGCAAGGTCAGCCCCAGCATTTT; CDR3 protein: CASNKPTGQGQPQHF
V gene: TRBV4-1; J gene: TRBJ2-3; D gene: NA; clone size: medium-sized; CDR3 DNA: TGCGCCAGCAGCCAAGACCAAAACACAGATACGCAGTATTTT; CDR3 protein: CASSQDQNTDTQYF
V gene: TRBV28; J gene: TRBJ2-4; D gene: NA; clone size: few; CDR3 DNA: TGTGCCAGCAGTGACCTCCGGGACTTAAACATTCAGTACTTC; CDR3 protein: CASSDLRDLNIQYF
V gene: TRBV2; J gene: TRBJ2-3; D gene: NA; clone size: NA; CDR3 DNA: TGTGCCAGCAGAGACAGGAGAAGCACAGATACGCAGTATTTT; CDR3 protein: CASRDRRSTDTQYF
V gene: TRBV5-1; J gene: TRBJ2-7; D gene: NA; clone size: NA; CDR3 DNA: TGCGCCAGCAGCTTGTCGGGATTCCTGGACGAGCAGTACTTC; CDR3 protein: CASSLSGFLDEQYF
V gene: TRBV6-6; J gene: TRBJ1-1; D gene: NA; clone size: NA; CDR3 DNA: TGTGCCAGCAGTTACTCCCCAGACTCTAATGAAGCTTTCTTT; CDR3 protein: CASSYSPDSNEAFF
V gene: TRBV5-8; J gene: TRBJ2-7; D gene: NA; clone size: NA; CDR3 DNA: TGTGCCAGCAGCTTTACAGGGCGAGCTCGTCGCGAGCAGTACTTC; CDR3 protein: CASSFTGRARREQYF
V gene: TRBV6-5; J gene: TRBJ2-1; D gene: NA; clone size: NA; CDR3 DNA: TGTGCCGCCCGCCCGGGACACATCTCCTACAATGAGCAGTTCTTC; CDR3 protein: CAARPGHISYNEQFF
V gene: TRBV5-1; J gene: TRBJ2-2; D gene: TRBD2; clone size: NA; CDR3 DNA: TGCGCCAGCAGCGCCGGGACTAGCGGGAGTATAGCCGGGGAGCTGTTTTTT; CDR3 protein: CASSAGTSGSIAGELFF
V gene: TRBV19; J gene: TRBJ2-3; D gene: NA; clone size: NA; CDR3 DNA: TGTGCCAGTAGTAGAGGCACAGATACGCAGTATTTT; CDR3 protein: CASSRGTDTQYF
V gene: TRBV19; J gene: TRBJ2-3; D gene: NA; clone size: NA; CDR3 DNA: TGTGCCAGTAGTATGTCCCCCCGGAGCCCAGATACGCAGTATTTT; CDR3 protein: CASSMSPRSPDTQYF
V gene: TRBV11-2; J gene: TRBJ2-7; D gene: TRBD2; clone size: NA; CDR3 DNA: TGTGCCAGCAGCCTTTTAGCGGGAGGGCCGTACGAGCAGTACTTC; CDR3 protein: CASSLLAGGPYEQYF
V gene: TRBV7-2; J gene: TRBJ2-7; D gene: TRBD1; clone size: once; CDR3 DNA: TGTGCCAGCAGCTTAGATTCAGGGGGCCCCTACGAGCAGTACTTC; CDR3 protein: CASSLDSGGPYEQYF
V gene: TRBV6-5; J gene: TRBJ1-5; D gene: TRBD1; clone size: NA; CDR3 DNA: TGTGCCAGCAGTGCTGGACAGGGGGCATATCAGCCCCAGCATTTT; CDR3 protein: CASSAGQGAYQPQHF
V gene: TRBV7-2; J gene: TRBJ2-3; D gene: NA; clone size: NA; CDR3 DNA: TGTGCCAGCACCATAGGAAGGGGGGGTGGGACAGATACGCAGTATTTT; CDR3 protein: CASTIGRGGGTDTQYF
V gene: TRBV28; J gene: TRBJ2-7; D gene: NA; clone size: NA; CDR3 DNA: TGTGCCAGCAACCCGACAGGCCTCGAGCAGTACTTC; CDR3 protein: CASNPTGLEQYF
V gene: TRBV2; J gene: TRBJ2-5; D gene: TRBD1; clone size: NA; CDR3 DNA: TGTGCCAGCAGTGAAGAGACAGGGGGCATCATGGAGACCCAGTACTTC; CDR3 protein: CASSEETGGIMETQYF
V gene: TRBV9; J gene: TRBJ1-2; D gene: NA; clone size: NA; CDR3 DNA: TGTGCCAGCAGCGTGGGGAGGGGCGTCTCCTATGGCTACACCTTC; CDR3 protein: CASSVGRGVSYGYTF